This TCR beta chain appears in the sequencing data of a study of blood T cell repertoires in COVID-19 (dated by TCRdb to about 2020). For context, the study as a whole: Samples from collaborators originated in the United States, Italy and Spain and spanned both the acute and convalescent phases of COVID-19. The prospective study material was composed of cDNA or gDNA derived from T cells, B-cell-depleted T cells, or PBMCs. Subjects who had been exposed to COVID-19, were actively infected with it, or had recovered from it provided the deeply sampled blood TCRbeta repertoires that made up the dataset. The repertoires were made available in a free public database intended to serve as a resource for research on the immune response to SARS-CoV-2. Samples were obtained from the ongoing ImmuneRACE study (first 160 participants) and from about 1,300 subjects provided by 6 global collaborators. Nearly every sample came with metadata listing a de-identified subject ID, COVID-19 status, age in years and sex. Where HLA class I and class II types were available, the types were taken from metadata supplied by the sample provider, not from assay-based typing. Study-level results and caveats: Clinical and demographic metadata were provided uncurated, with the amount varying by source and participant.

With regard to this clone: The clone's antigen remains unknown. Within one base of it there is no much larger clone, and no base qualities were kept.

Participants in the prospective study were enrolled through a virtual design, were aged 18 to 89 years, and lived in 24 United States geographic areas. Cohort assignment in the prospective study relied on participant-reported clinical history from a screening survey and a study questionnaire. Recovered participants in ImmuneRACE Cohort 3 were defined as having two consecutive negative NP/OP PCR tests, clearance from a healthcare professional, or resolution of symptoms. Each participant in the prospective study had whole blood, serum and a nasopharyngeal or oropharyngeal swab collected by mobile phlebotomists. Prospective study participants could optionally give additional blood draws and questionnaires over a roughly two-month period. Prospective study blood samples were shipped either frozen or at room temperature before DNA extraction. Sequences WNHNN (CDR1) and SYGVQD (CDR2) are obtained from the germline V gene (reference sequence). The CDR3 holds 14 amino acids from the cysteine to the phenylalanine. Solely the CDR3 DNA is kept, with 42 bases framed from the first base. Trimmed from V: 8 bases; trimmed from J: 2 bases; junction bases lacking a gene match: 8.

TCRbeta CDR3 regions were amplified from genomic DNA using the immunoSEQ Assay, a bias-controlled multiplex PCR. The published analysis was carried out like this. Nucleated cell counts per sample were estimated from amplification of reference gene primers within the assay. Sequence reads were collapsed and filtered to measure the absolute abundance of every unique TCRbeta CDR3 rearrangement. For each sample, productive Simpson clonality was calculated as the square root of Simpson's diversity index over productive rearrangements. TCRdb took over this immuneACCESS table, retaining in-frame rearrangements with V and J assigned. Such tables are incomplete; in checked studies, under half of the missing clones stem from an unresolved V gene, and the remainder is unexplained. That table furnishes V, J and clone size, whereas the DNA furnished D and trimming. Counted in this sample were approximately 180,000 clones; around 84% of them appeared once. The ten largest clones capture 15% of the sample.

The rearranged chain carries TRBV10-1 and TRBJ2-7; 8 of the junction bases match TRBD1. The sequence was collected from a man aged 45 to 65 who had recovered from COVID-19. Sequenced sample: PBMCs or T cells enriched from blood (not recorded which). The DNA is as follows: TGCGCCAGCTCACGGGACAGGCGCCCCTACGAGCAGTACTTC. Its protein reads: CASSRDRRPYEQYF.